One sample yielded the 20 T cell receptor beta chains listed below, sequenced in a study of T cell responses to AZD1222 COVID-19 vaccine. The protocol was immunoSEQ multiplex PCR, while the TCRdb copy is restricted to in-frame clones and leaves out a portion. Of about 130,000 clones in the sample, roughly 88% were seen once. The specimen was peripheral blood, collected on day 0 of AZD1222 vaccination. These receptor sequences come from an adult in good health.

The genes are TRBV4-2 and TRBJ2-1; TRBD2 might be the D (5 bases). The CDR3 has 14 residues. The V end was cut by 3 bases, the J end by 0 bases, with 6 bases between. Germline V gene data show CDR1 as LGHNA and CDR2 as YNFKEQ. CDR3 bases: TGTGCCAGCAGCCATGGGAGCTCCTACAATGAGCAGTTCTTC. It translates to CASSHGSSYNEQFF.

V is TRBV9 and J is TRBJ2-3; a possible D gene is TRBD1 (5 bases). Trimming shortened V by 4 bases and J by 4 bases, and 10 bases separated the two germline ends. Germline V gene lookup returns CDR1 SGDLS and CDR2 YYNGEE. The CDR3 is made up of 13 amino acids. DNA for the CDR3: TGTGCCAGCAGCCACATAGGGGCAGATACGCAGTATTTT. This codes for CASSHIGADTQYF. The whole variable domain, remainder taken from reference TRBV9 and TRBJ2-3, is DSGVTQTPKHLITATGQRVTLRCSPRSGDLSVYWYQQSLDQGLQFLIQYYNGEERAKGNILERFSAQQFPDLHSELNLSSLELGDSALYFCASSHIGADTQYFGPGTRLTVL.

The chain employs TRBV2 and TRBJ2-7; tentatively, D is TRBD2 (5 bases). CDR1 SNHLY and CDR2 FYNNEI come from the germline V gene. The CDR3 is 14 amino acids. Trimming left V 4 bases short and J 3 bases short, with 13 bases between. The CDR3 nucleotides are TGTGCCAGCAGTGCAAGAGCGGAGAGCTACGAGCAGTACTTC. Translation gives CASSARAESYEQYF. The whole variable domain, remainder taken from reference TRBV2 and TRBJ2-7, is EPEVTQTPSHQVTQMGQEVILRCVPISNHLYFYWYRQILGQKVEFLVSFYNNEISEKSEIFDDQFSVERPDGSNFTLKIRSTKLEDSAMYFCASSARAESYEQYFGPGTRLTVT.

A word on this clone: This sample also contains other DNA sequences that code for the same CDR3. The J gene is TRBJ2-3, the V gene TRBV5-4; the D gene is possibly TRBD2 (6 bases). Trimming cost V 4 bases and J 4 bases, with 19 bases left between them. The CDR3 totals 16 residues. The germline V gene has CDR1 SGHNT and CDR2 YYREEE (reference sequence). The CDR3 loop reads CASSLRGLLNADTQYF. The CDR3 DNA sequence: TGTGCCAGCAGCCTGCGGGGACTCCTAAACGCAGATACGCAGTATTTT.

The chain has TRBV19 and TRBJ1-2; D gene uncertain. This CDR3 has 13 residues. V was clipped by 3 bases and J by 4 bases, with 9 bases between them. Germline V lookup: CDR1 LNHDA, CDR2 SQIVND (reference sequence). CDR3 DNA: TGTGCCAGTAGTATCTCGCCCACCTATGGCTACACCTTC. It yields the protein CASSISPTYGYTF.

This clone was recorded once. The CDR3 protein is CASSLARYSEQYF. The CDR3 DNA reads TGTGCCAGCAGCTTAGCGCGGTATTCCGAGCAGTACTTC. V gene TRBV7-2 combines with J gene TRBJ2-7; unclear D gene. Looked up from germline, CDR1 is SGHTA and CDR2 is FQGNSA. This CDR3 region has 13 residues. Trimming cost V 0 bases and J 6 bases, with 9 bases left between them.

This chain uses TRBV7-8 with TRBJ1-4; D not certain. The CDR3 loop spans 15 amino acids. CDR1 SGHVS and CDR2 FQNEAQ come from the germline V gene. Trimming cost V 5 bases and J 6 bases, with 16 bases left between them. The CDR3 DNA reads TGTGCCAGCAGCACGACCAAGGGTGTAGATGAAAAACTGTTTTTT. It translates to CASSTTKGVDEKLFF.

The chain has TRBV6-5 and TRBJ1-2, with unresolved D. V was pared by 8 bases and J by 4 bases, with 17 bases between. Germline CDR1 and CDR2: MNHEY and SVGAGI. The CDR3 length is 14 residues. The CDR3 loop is CASVEREGFYGYTF. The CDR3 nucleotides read TGTGCCAGCGTCGAGAGGGAGGGTTTCTATGGCTACACCTTC.

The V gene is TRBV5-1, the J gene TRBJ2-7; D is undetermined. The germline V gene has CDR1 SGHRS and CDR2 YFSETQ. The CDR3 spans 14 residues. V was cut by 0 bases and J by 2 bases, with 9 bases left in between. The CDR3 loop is CASSLVRETYEQYF. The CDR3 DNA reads TGCGCCAGCAGCTTGGTTCGCGAGACCTACGAGCAGTACTTC.

The CDR3 region is CSVRPLASSSYNEQFF. CDR3 DNA sequence: TGCAGCGTTCGGCCCCTAGCCTCGAGCTCCTACAATGAGCAGTTCTTC. The rearrangement links TRBV29-1 to TRBJ2-1, with D possibly matching TRBD2 (5 bases). The germline V gene encodes CDR1 SQVTM and CDR2 ANQGSEA. V gave up 5 bases and J gave up 0 bases, with 17 bases separating them. CDR3 size: 16 residues.

CDR3 DNA sequence: TGTGCCAGCAGCAAAGATCTGGAACATGACCCCACGGTTTCATTGGACACTGAAGCTTTCTTT. Amino acid sequence: CASSKDLEHDPTVSLDTEAFF. The genes are TRBV21-1 and TRBJ1-1. TRBV21-1 is designated a pseudogene. This CDR3 region has 21 residues.

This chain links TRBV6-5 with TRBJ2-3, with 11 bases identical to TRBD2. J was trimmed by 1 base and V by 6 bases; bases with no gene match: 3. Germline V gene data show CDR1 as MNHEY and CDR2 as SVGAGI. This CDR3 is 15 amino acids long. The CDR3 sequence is CASRASGGRTDTQYF. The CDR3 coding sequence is TGTGCCAGCAGAGCTAGCGGGGGGCGCACAGATACGCAGTATTTT.

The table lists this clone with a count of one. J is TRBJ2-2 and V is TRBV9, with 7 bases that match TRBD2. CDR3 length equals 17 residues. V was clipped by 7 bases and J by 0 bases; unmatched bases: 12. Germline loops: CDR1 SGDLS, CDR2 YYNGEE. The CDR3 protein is CASSPRAGLANTGELFF. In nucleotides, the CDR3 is TGTGCCAGCTCCCCCCGAGCGGGATTAGCGAACACCGGGGAGCTGTTTTTT.

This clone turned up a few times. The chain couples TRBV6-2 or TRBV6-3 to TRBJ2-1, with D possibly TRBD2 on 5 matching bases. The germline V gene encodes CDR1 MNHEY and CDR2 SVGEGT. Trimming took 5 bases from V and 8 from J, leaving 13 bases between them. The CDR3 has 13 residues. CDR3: CASSRPGSHEQFF. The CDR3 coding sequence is TGTGCCAGCAGTAGGCCGGGGTCCCATGAGCAGTTCTTC.

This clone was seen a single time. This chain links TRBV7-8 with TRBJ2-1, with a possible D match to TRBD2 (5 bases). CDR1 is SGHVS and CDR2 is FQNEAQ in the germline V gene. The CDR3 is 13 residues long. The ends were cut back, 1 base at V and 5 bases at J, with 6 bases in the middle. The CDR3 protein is CASSLERNNEQFF. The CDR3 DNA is TGTGCCAGCAGCTTAGAGCGGAACAATGAGCAGTTCTTC. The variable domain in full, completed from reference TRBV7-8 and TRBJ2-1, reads GAGVSQSPRYKVAKRGQDVALRCDPISGHVSLFWYQQALGQGPEFLTYFQNEAQLDKSGLPSDRFFAERPEGSVSTLKIQRTQQEDSAVYLCASSLERNNEQFFGPGTRLTVL.

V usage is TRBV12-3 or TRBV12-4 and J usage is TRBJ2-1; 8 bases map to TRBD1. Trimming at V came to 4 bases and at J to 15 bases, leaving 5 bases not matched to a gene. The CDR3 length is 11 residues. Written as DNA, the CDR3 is TGTGCCAGCAGTTACCGGGACAGGCCGTTCTTC. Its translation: CASSYRDRPFF.

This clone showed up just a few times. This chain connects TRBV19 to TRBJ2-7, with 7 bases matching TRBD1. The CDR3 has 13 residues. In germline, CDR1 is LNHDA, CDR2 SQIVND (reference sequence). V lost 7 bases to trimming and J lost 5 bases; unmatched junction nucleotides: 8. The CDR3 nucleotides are TGTGCCAGTACCAACCGGGACAGCAACGAGCAGTACTTC. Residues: CASTNRDSNEQYF.

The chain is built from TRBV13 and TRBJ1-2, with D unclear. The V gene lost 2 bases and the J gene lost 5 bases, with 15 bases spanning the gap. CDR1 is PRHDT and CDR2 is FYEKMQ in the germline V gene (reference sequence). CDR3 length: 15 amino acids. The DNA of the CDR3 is TGTGCCAGCAGCTTATCGGTCCCATTGGTATATGGCTACACCTTC. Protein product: CASSLSVPLVYGYTF.

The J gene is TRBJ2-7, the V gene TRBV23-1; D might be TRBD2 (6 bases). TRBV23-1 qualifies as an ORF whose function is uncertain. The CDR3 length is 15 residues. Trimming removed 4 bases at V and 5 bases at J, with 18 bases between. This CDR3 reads CASSRGVGSSDEQYF. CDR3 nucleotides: TGCGCCAGCAGTCGGGGGGTGGGCAGTTCCGACGAGCAGTACTTC.

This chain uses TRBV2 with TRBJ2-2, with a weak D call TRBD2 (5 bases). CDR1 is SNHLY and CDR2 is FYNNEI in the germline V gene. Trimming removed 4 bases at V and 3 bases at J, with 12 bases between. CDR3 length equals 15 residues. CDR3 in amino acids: CASSARESDTGELFF. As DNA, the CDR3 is TGTGCCAGCAGTGCGAGGGAGTCGGACACCGGGGAGCTGTTTTTT.